The rows below give T cell receptor beta chains drawn from one sample of a study of shared clonotypes between healthy human individuals. Sequencing was performed with immunoSEQ multiplex PCR; in TCRdb, only in-frame clones are kept and a portion is missing. The sample has approximately 2,300,000 clones, 85% to 95% seen once; the top ten hold approximately 0.41%. The sequenced sample consisted of naive CD4+ T cells from PBMCs. These receptors originate from a man between 18 and 29 years old in good health. Some clones in this sample may be carry-over from other donors' samples. Both conserved end residues are part of each CDR3. A D gene is named only where the DNA matches it firmly. For some rows the clone size is stated as once, few or many, or as a class when expanded; others skip it.

d_call: NA; v_call: TRBV5-1; j_call: TRBJ2-4; cdr3_length: 13; clone_size: NA; cdr3_nt: TGCGCCAGCAGCTTGGCCGAGGTAAACATTCAGTACTTC; cdr3_aa: CASSLAEVNIQYF
d_call: NA; v_call: TRBV28; j_call: TRBJ2-3; cdr3_length: 16; clone_size: NA; cdr3_nt: TGTGCCAGCAGTTTATTTTCGGGACAATACACAGATACGCAGTATTTT; cdr3_aa: CASSLFSGQYTDTQYF
d_call: TRBD2; v_call: TRBV10-2; j_call: TRBJ2-1; cdr3_length: 16; clone_size: NA; cdr3_nt: TGCGCCAGCAGTGAGACAGGACTAGCGAGACGACATGAGCAGTTCTTC; cdr3_aa: CASSETGLARRHEQFF
d_call: NA; v_call: TRBV15; j_call: TRBJ2-7; cdr3_length: 15; clone_size: NA; cdr3_nt: TGTGCCACCAGCGGATTTGGGGAGTCGCTTCGGGAGCAGTACTTC; cdr3_aa: CATSGFGESLREQYF
d_call: TRBD1; v_call: TRBV28; j_call: TRBJ2-7; cdr3_length: 12; clone_size: NA; cdr3_nt: TGTGCCAGCAGTAGGGACAGCTACGAGCAGTACTTC; cdr3_aa: CASSRDSYEQYF
d_call: NA; v_call: TRBV6-5; j_call: TRBJ2-7; cdr3_length: 14; clone_size: NA; cdr3_nt: TGTGCCAGCGGGAGCACGTCTCAGGGCTACGAGCAGTACTTC; cdr3_aa: CASGSTSQGYEQYF
d_call: TRBD1; v_call: TRBV25-1; j_call: TRBJ1-1; cdr3_length: 15; clone_size: NA; cdr3_nt: TGTGCCAGCAGTGAATTGGGACAGTCGAACACTGAAGCTTTCTTT; cdr3_aa: CASSELGQSNTEAFF
d_call: NA; v_call: TRBV5-1; j_call: TRBJ2-3; cdr3_length: 12; clone_size: NA; cdr3_nt: TGCGCCAGCAGCTTGGGGTGGGATACGCAGTATTTT; cdr3_aa: CASSLGWDTQYF
d_call: NA; v_call: TRBV28; j_call: TRBJ1-5; cdr3_length: 16; clone_size: NA; cdr3_nt: TGTGCCAGCAGTCGGGGCCTTGGGGGGAGCAATCAGCCCCAGCATTTT; cdr3_aa: CASSRGLGGSNQPQHF
d_call: TRBD2; v_call: TRBV4-1; j_call: TRBJ2-1; cdr3_length: 16; clone_size: once; cdr3_nt: TGCGCCAGCAGCCAAGTAGGGCGGGAGAGGGACAATGAGCAGTTCTTC; cdr3_aa: CASSQVGRERDNEQFF
d_call: NA; v_call: TRBV11-3; j_call: TRBJ1-2; cdr3_length: 14; clone_size: NA; cdr3_nt: TGTGCCAGCAGCGCCTTTATGGCAGCCGGCGGCTACACCTTC; cdr3_aa: CASSAFMAAGGYTF
d_call: TRBD2; v_call: TRBV5-1; j_call: TRBJ2-3; cdr3_length: 17; clone_size: once; cdr3_nt: TGCGCCAGCAGCTTGGTCGGGACTAGCGTGGGTACAGATACGCAGTATTTT; cdr3_aa: CASSLVGTSVGTDTQYF
d_call: NA; v_call: TRBV9; j_call: TRBJ2-1; cdr3_length: 11; clone_size: NA; cdr3_nt: TGTGCCAGCAGTTCGGCGAATGAGCAGTTCTTC; cdr3_aa: CASSSANEQFF
d_call: TRBD2; v_call: TRBV6-5; j_call: TRBJ2-7; cdr3_length: 15; clone_size: NA; cdr3_nt: TGTGCCAGCAGTTACTCGAGTAGCGGGAGGTACGAGCAGTACTTC; cdr3_aa: CASSYSSSGRYEQYF
d_call: NA; v_call: TRBV2; j_call: TRBJ1-5; cdr3_length: 14; clone_size: NA; cdr3_nt: TGTGCCAGCACAGGACCCATTAGCAATCAGCCCCAGCATTTT; cdr3_aa: CASTGPISNQPQHF
d_call: NA; v_call: TRBV29-1; j_call: TRBJ2-7; cdr3_length: 13; clone_size: NA; cdr3_nt: TGCAGCGTTGTGAGCAGGGATCCCTACGAGCAGTACTTC; cdr3_aa: CSVVSRDPYEQYF
d_call: TRBD2; v_call: TRBV4-1; j_call: TRBJ2-1; cdr3_length: 15; clone_size: NA; cdr3_nt: TGCGCCAGCAGCCAAGAGGCTAGCGGGAGGTATGAGCAGTTCTTC; cdr3_aa: CASSQEASGRYEQFF
d_call: TRBD1; v_call: TRBV10-1; j_call: TRBJ1-5; cdr3_length: 13; clone_size: few; cdr3_nt: TGCGCCAGCAGCCCACAGGGGACTCAGCCCCAGCATTTT; cdr3_aa: CASSPQGTQPQHF
d_call: TRBD1; v_call: TRBV5-3; j_call: TRBJ2-7; cdr3_length: 15; clone_size: NA; cdr3_nt: TGTGCCAGAAGCCTACGGACAGGGATGAGGAACGAGCAGTACTTC; cdr3_aa: CARSLRTGMRNEQYF
d_call: NA; v_call: TRBV5-1; j_call: TRBJ1-3; cdr3_length: 14; clone_size: NA; cdr3_nt: TGCGCCAGCAGCTTGGAGGGATCTCAGCACACCATATATTTT; cdr3_aa: CASSLEGSQHTIYF
d_call: NA; v_call: TRBV10-3; j_call: TRBJ2-7; cdr3_length: 15; clone_size: NA; cdr3_nt: TGTGCCATCAGACCCTATGGGGGAATCTCCTACGAGCAGTACTTC; cdr3_aa: CAIRPYGGISYEQYF
d_call: NA; v_call: TRBV27; j_call: TRBJ2-7; cdr3_length: 15; clone_size: NA; cdr3_nt: TGTGCCAGCAGTCCCTATGTGACGGCCTCCTACGAGCAGTACTTC; cdr3_aa: CASSPYVTASYEQYF
d_call: TRBD1; v_call: TRBV10-3; j_call: TRBJ2-7; cdr3_length: 14; clone_size: NA; cdr3_nt: TGTGCCATAGGGGCAGGACAGGGGACCTACGAGCAGTACTTC; cdr3_aa: CAIGAGQGTYEQYF
d_call: NA; v_call: TRBV7-3; j_call: TRBJ2-3; cdr3_length: 15; clone_size: NA; cdr3_nt: TGTGCCAGCAGCTTAATTTCAGGGGCGGGAGATACGCAGTATTTT; cdr3_aa: CASSLISGAGDTQYF
d_call: NA; v_call: TRBV7-8; j_call: TRBJ1-4; cdr3_length: 16; clone_size: NA; cdr3_nt: TGTGCCAGCAGCTTAATAGGGACGGACAATAATGAAAAACTGTTTTTT; cdr3_aa: CASSLIGTDNNEKLFF
d_call: NA; v_call: TRBV28; j_call: TRBJ2-7; cdr3_length: 11; clone_size: NA; cdr3_nt: TGTGCCAGCTTTGCCGAGTACGAGCAGTACTTC; cdr3_aa: CASFAEYEQYF
d_call: NA; v_call: TRBV7-9; j_call: TRBJ1-5; cdr3_length: 15; clone_size: NA; cdr3_nt: TGTGCCAGCAGCAGGGCTCGACAGGGCAATCAGCCCCAGCATTTT; cdr3_aa: CASSRARQGNQPQHF
d_call: TRBD2; v_call: TRBV10-3; j_call: TRBJ2-1; cdr3_length: 16; clone_size: NA; cdr3_nt: TGTGCCATCAGTCCACAACTAGCGGGAGCCCTTCAAGAGCAGTTCTTC; cdr3_aa: CAISPQLAGALQEQFF
d_call: NA; v_call: TRBV2; j_call: TRBJ1-5; cdr3_length: 14; clone_size: NA; cdr3_nt: TGTGCCAGCAGTGCTCTTATACAGGGCCAGCCCCAGCATTTT; cdr3_aa: CASSALIQGQPQHF
d_call: NA; v_call: TRBV7-2; j_call: TRBJ2-7; cdr3_length: 14; clone_size: NA; cdr3_nt: TGTGCCAGCAGCGTGACACGTAGCTCCTACGAGCAGTACTTC; cdr3_aa: CASSVTRSSYEQYF
d_call: NA; v_call: TRBV12-5; j_call: TRBJ2-3; cdr3_length: 12; clone_size: NA; cdr3_nt: TGTGCTAGTGGCTATAGCACAGATACGCAGTATTTT; cdr3_aa: CASGYSTDTQYF
d_call: TRBD1; v_call: TRBV4-3; j_call: TRBJ1-3; cdr3_length: 16; clone_size: NA; cdr3_nt: TGCGCCAGCAGCCAAGATCGCAGGGGGATTAGAAACACCATATATTTT; cdr3_aa: CASSQDRRGIRNTIYF
d_call: NA; v_call: TRBV10-3; j_call: TRBJ1-1; cdr3_length: 15; clone_size: NA; cdr3_nt: TGTGCCATCAGTGAGTCAAGTGGGAGGGCCGATGAAGCTTTCTTT; cdr3_aa: CAISESSGRADEAFF
d_call: NA; v_call: TRBV7-2; j_call: TRBJ2-5; cdr3_length: 16; clone_size: NA; cdr3_nt: TGTGCCAGCAGCTTAGCCGTCGATCCCACCAAAGAGACCCAGTACTTC; cdr3_aa: CASSLAVDPTKETQYF
d_call: NA; v_call: TRBV11-3; j_call: TRBJ1-1; cdr3_length: 15; clone_size: NA; cdr3_nt: TGTGCCAGCAGCTTAGATGGGCAGAGTGGGACTGAAGCTTTCTTT; cdr3_aa: CASSLDGQSGTEAFF
d_call: TRBD2; v_call: TRBV5-1; j_call: TRBJ2-1; cdr3_length: 16; clone_size: NA; cdr3_nt: TGCGCCAGCAGCTTGTTAACTAGCGGGAGAGGTAATGAGCAGTTCTTC; cdr3_aa: CASSLLTSGRGNEQFF
d_call: NA; v_call: TRBV29-1; j_call: TRBJ2-5; cdr3_length: 12; clone_size: NA; cdr3_nt: TGCAGCGTTGAAGAGGTCGGGGAGACCCAGTACTTC; cdr3_aa: CSVEEVGETQYF
d_call: NA; v_call: TRBV5-8; j_call: TRBJ2-2; cdr3_length: 16; clone_size: NA; cdr3_nt: TGTGCCAGCAGTCCTCCCCGGGGCCTGAACACCGGGGAGCTGTTTTTT; cdr3_aa: CASSPPRGLNTGELFF
d_call: NA; v_call: TRBV6-5; j_call: TRBJ1-1; cdr3_length: 13; clone_size: NA; cdr3_nt: TGTGCCAGCAGCCCCCGGGGGAGAACTGAAGCTTTCTTT; cdr3_aa: CASSPRGRTEAFF
d_call: NA; v_call: TRBV18; j_call: TRBJ2-1; cdr3_length: 13; clone_size: NA; cdr3_nt: TGTGCCAGCACGCGGACCCGGCTGGATGAGCAGTTCTTC; cdr3_aa: CASTRTRLDEQFF
d_call: NA; v_call: TRBV5-6; j_call: TRBJ2-2; cdr3_length: 14; clone_size: NA; cdr3_nt: TGTGCCAGCAGCGGATGGGCCAACACCGGGGAGCTGTTTTTT; cdr3_aa: CASSGWANTGELFF
d_call: TRBD2; v_call: TRBV7-9; j_call: TRBJ2-2; cdr3_length: 15; clone_size: NA; cdr3_nt: TGTGCCAGCAGCTCCCGACTAGCGGGAGACGGGGAGCTGTTTTTT; cdr3_aa: CASSSRLAGDGELFF
d_call: NA; v_call: TRBV5-4; j_call: TRBJ2-5; cdr3_length: 13; clone_size: NA; cdr3_nt: TGTGCCAGCAGCTTTGGGCAGCTAGAGACCCAGTACTTC; cdr3_aa: CASSFGQLETQYF
d_call: NA; v_call: TRBV11-2; j_call: TRBJ1-4; cdr3_length: 16; clone_size: once; cdr3_nt: TGTGCCAGCAGCTTAGATCTTGGGGGGTCCACGGGAAAACTGTTTTTT; cdr3_aa: CASSLDLGGSTGKLFF
d_call: TRBD1; v_call: TRBV5-1; j_call: TRBJ1-3; cdr3_length: 17; clone_size: once; cdr3_nt: TGCGCCAGCAGCTTGGTGACAGGGGGCATTACTGGAAACACCATATATTTT; cdr3_aa: CASSLVTGGITGNTIYF
d_call: NA; v_call: TRBV6-1; j_call: TRBJ1-2; cdr3_length: 13; clone_size: NA; cdr3_nt: TGTGCCAGCAGTGAACGGTCTTTCGGGGGCTACACCTTC; cdr3_aa: CASSERSFGGYTF
d_call: TRBD1; v_call: TRBV7-9; j_call: TRBJ1-5; cdr3_length: 14; clone_size: NA; cdr3_nt: TGTGCCAGCAGCTCGGGACAGGGTAGTCAGCCCCAGCATTTT; cdr3_aa: CASSSGQGSQPQHF
d_call: NA; v_call: TRBV2; j_call: TRBJ1-4; cdr3_length: 15; clone_size: NA; cdr3_nt: TGTGCCAGCAGAGTTACAGGGTCGACCCTTGAAAAACTGTTTTTT; cdr3_aa: CASRVTGSTLEKLFF
d_call: TRBD1; v_call: TRBV19; j_call: TRBJ2-7; cdr3_length: 13; clone_size: NA; cdr3_nt: TGTGCCAGTAGCCCATCAGGGGGCGGCGAGCAGTACTTC; cdr3_aa: CASSPSGGGEQYF
d_call: NA; v_call: TRBV28; j_call: TRBJ1-1; cdr3_length: 15; clone_size: NA; cdr3_nt: TGTGCCAGCAGTTTGTGGGGGACATCGAACACTGAAGCTTTCTTT; cdr3_aa: CASSLWGTSNTEAFF
d_call: NA; v_call: TRBV28; j_call: TRBJ2-3; cdr3_length: 12; clone_size: NA; cdr3_nt: TGTGCCAGCTGGACTTCCACAGATACGCAGTATTTT; cdr3_aa: CASWTSTDTQYF
d_call: NA; v_call: TRBV28; j_call: TRBJ2-5; cdr3_length: 16; clone_size: once; cdr3_nt: TGTGCCAGCAGTCCCCTGGGAGGGGGCGGCGGGGAGACCCAGTACTTC; cdr3_aa: CASSPLGGGGGETQYF
d_call: NA; v_call: TRBV7-3; j_call: TRBJ2-3; cdr3_length: 12; clone_size: NA; cdr3_nt: TGTGCCAGCAGCTTAGATGGAGATACGCAGTATTTT; cdr3_aa: CASSLDGDTQYF
d_call: NA; v_call: TRBV30; j_call: TRBJ2-7; cdr3_length: 15; clone_size: NA; cdr3_nt: TGTGCCTGGAGTGTAAAGCGGGTTTCCGAGGACGAGCAGTACTTC; cdr3_aa: CAWSVKRVSEDEQYF
d_call: NA; v_call: TRBV15; j_call: TRBJ2-3; cdr3_length: 17; clone_size: NA; cdr3_nt: TGTGCCACCAGCAGGGGGGCGGCGGACATCCGCACAGATACGCAGTATTTT; cdr3_aa: CATSRGAADIRTDTQYF
d_call: NA; v_call: TRBV30; j_call: TRBJ1-2; cdr3_length: 15; clone_size: NA; cdr3_nt: TGTGCCTGGAGCGTAAACCTCAGAGCTAACTATGGCTACACCTTC; cdr3_aa: CAWSVNLRANYGYTF
d_call: NA; v_call: TRBV10-3; j_call: TRBJ2-5; cdr3_length: 13; clone_size: NA; cdr3_nt: TGTGCCACTAAGATGCAGGGGCAAGAGACCCAGTACTTC; cdr3_aa: CATKMQGQETQYF
d_call: TRBD1; v_call: TRBV5-1; j_call: TRBJ2-1; cdr3_length: 16; clone_size: NA; cdr3_nt: TGCGCCAGCAGCTTATGGCAGGGGGCTTCCTACAATGAGCAGTTCTTC; cdr3_aa: CASSLWQGASYNEQFF
d_call: NA; v_call: TRBV5-1; j_call: TRBJ2-3; cdr3_length: 16; clone_size: NA; cdr3_nt: TGCGCCAGCAGCTTGGGAAGGGGTCGGGGTCCAGATACGCAGTATTTT; cdr3_aa: CASSLGRGRGPDTQYF